The sequence of this T cell receptor (beta chain) was determined in a study of blood T cell repertoires in COVID-19. This clone occurred once. Unmatched junction bases numbered 4, after V lost 1 base and J lost 7 bases. This CDR3 is built from 15 residues. From germline, CDR1 is MGHRA and CDR2 YSYEKL. Sequencing used immunoSEQ multiplex PCR; TCRdb keeps in-frame clones, though not all of them. The sample shows 95,000 to 150,000 clones, about 80% of them seen only once. The chain links TRBV4-1 to TRBJ1-3; 10 bases fit TRBD1. The sample taken for sequencing was peripheral blood. This clonotype was sampled from a man aged 60-69 years with acute or convalescent COVID-19. The CDR3 loop reads CASSQVDRGRNTIYF. The CDR3 DNA reads as TGCGCCAGCAGCCAAGTGGACAGGGGGAGGAACACCATATATTTT.